Below, 11 T cell receptor beta chains from the same sample are listed, as sequenced in a study of T-cell memory formation after mild COVID-19 (dated by TCRdb to about 2021). Library preparation employed 5' RACE. Sequencing instrument: Illumina NovaSeq 6000. TCRdb trimmed the raw reads at Q25, called clones with MiXCR and kept productive beta chains. CDR3 protein duplicates are merged, each entry listing the most common genes and DNA. In all, the sample holds 550,000 to 700,000 distinct CDR3 sequences, and around 17% of those were seen once. The biggest ten clones account for more than 10% of the sample. Sequencing was performed on PBMCs or a T cell subset sorted from them (not recorded which). These TCRs come from an adult woman who had mild COVID-19 (a few samples of this study predate the infection). The sample titles of this study are shuffled in the database, so cell type and time point are left out; the donor was told from shared clones.

V and J are TRBV24-1 and TRBJ1-2, with D maybe TRBD1 (6 bases). Germline CDR1 reads KGHDR; CDR2 reads SFDVKD. V dropped 0 bases and J dropped 7 bases, with 17 bases sitting between them. The CDR3 spans 16 residues. DNA for the CDR3: TGTGCCACCAGTGATTTGGTCGGGGGCGAAGTAGGTGGCTACACCTTC. Residues: CATSDLVGGEVGGYTF.

This CDR3 is CASSIETGQAFF. The CDR3 coding sequence is TGTGCCAGCAGTATAGAAACGGGACAGGCCTTCTTC. The rearrangement joins TRBV6-2 or TRBV6-3 to TRBJ2-1, with 8 bases matching TRBD1. The CDR3 extends over 12 amino acids. Germline CDR1 MNHEY, CDR2 SVGEGT. V gave up 5 bases and J gave up 16 bases; unmatched junction bases: 10.

This clonotype appeared many times. The chain joins TRBV3-1 to TRBJ2-3, with 8 nucleotides matching TRBD2. The CDR3 spans 18 residues. Trimming took 5 bases from V and 2 from J; bases not matched to a gene: 15. Looked up from germline, CDR1 is LGHDT and CDR2 is YNNKEL (reference sequence). CDR3 sequence reads: CASSKTHPAGGNTDTQYF. The DNA of the CDR3 is TGTGCCAGCAGCAAGACCCACCCTGCGGGAGGTAACACAGATACGCAGTATTTT.

The chain is built from TRBV12-3 or TRBV12-4 and TRBJ2-5, with 9 bases matching TRBD2. V trimming: 3 bases; J trimming: 1 base; junction bases outside the gene matches: 18. This CDR3 is 20 amino acids long. Here the CDR3 reads CASSFYPRQGGGAAQETQYF. The CDR3 bases are TGTGCCAGCAGTTTTTACCCACGTCAAGGCGGGGGGGCAGCCCAAGAGACCCAGTACTTC.

This clonotype was picked up a small number of times. This chain uses TRBV29-1 with TRBJ2-7; 7 nucleotides match TRBD2. The CDR3 is 16 amino acids. The junction had 11 bases not matched to a gene; V was cut back by 3 bases and J by 0 bases. Germline V gene lookup returns CDR1 SQVTM and CDR2 ANQGSEA. The CDR3 nucleotides are TGCAGCGTTGAGGGGGTAGCGGGCGACCCCTCCTACGAGCAGTACTTC. As protein: CSVEGVAGDPSYEQYF.

This clonotype was recorded a few times. This sequence joins TRBV5-1 and TRBJ2-5; D may match TRBD1 or TRBD2 (6 bases each). Trimming pared 7 bases from V and 4 bases from J, leaving 17 bases between. There are 14 residues in the CDR3. Germline loops: CDR1 SGHRS, CDR2 YFSETQ. The CDR3 DNA reads TGCGCCAGCGGGCCAGGAGGGGGGTTAGAGACCCAGTACTTC. It encodes CASGPGGGLETQYF.

This clonotype has only a few counts. This rearrangement joins TRBV6-2 or TRBV6-3 to TRBJ2-7; possibly TRBD1 or TRBD2 for D (6 bases each). V was pared by 2 bases and J by 5 bases, with 13 bases between. The CDR3 has 14 amino acids. CDR1 MNHEY and CDR2 SVGEGT come from the germline V gene. The CDR3 sequence is CASSYNGGWNEQYF. The DNA for the CDR3 is TGTGCCAGCAGTTACAACGGGGGCTGGAACGAGCAGTACTTC.

This clonotype was found once. The V gene is TRBV7-2, the J gene TRBJ1-1; 9 bases map to TRBD1. The CDR3 totals 16 residues. V gave up 4 bases and J gave up 3 bases; unmatched junction bases: 9. Germline CDR1 is SGHTA and CDR2 is FQGNSA. The CDR3 sequence: CASSSTSGQGYTEAFF. The CDR3 region has the DNA TGTGCCAGCAGCTCCACCTCGGGACAGGGTTACACTGAAGCTTTCTTT.

The gene calls are TRBV5-4 and TRBJ2-7; 7 nucleotides line up with TRBD1. After removal of 2 bases from V and 4 bases from J, the junction contained 3 bases not matched to a gene. In germline, CDR1 is SGHNT, CDR2 YYREEE (reference sequence). This CDR3 region has 13 residues. The CDR3: CASSFDRDYEQYF. Written as DNA, the CDR3 is TGTGCCAGCAGCTTTGACAGGGATTACGAGCAGTACTTC.

The rearrangement joins TRBV5-6 to TRBJ2-5, with D possibly matching TRBD1 (6 bases). This CDR3 has 15 residues. The V gene's germline CDR1 is SGHDT and CDR2 YYEEEE. Trimming shortened V by 2 bases and J by 3 bases, and 14 bases separated the two germline ends. The CDR3 sequence: CASSFWTAREETQYF. DNA for the CDR3: TGTGCCAGCAGCTTTTGGACAGCAAGAGAAGAGACCCAGTACTTC.

This clonotype was observed a handful of times. The chain uses TRBV27 and TRBJ2-4; 7 bases are a match to TRBD2. CDR3 length: 17 amino acids. CDR1 is MNHEY, CDR2 SMNVEV, per germline (reference sequence). V shed 4 bases, J shed 1 base, and the junction held 10 bases outside the gene matches. CDR3 DNA: TGTGCCAGCAGTTACCTTCGGCCCGGGGGGGCCAAAAACATTCAGTACTTC. It encodes CASSYLRPGGAKNIQYF.